Listed here are 32 T cell receptor beta chains from one sample, sequenced in a study of control samples from healthy donors and cancer patients. Here immunoSEQ multiplex PCR was the method, and the copy in TCRdb shows in-frame clones only, minus some. Among 200,000 to 250,000 clones, roughly 94% were seen once, and the ten largest hold approximately 1.6%. Sequenced input: blood. These receptors were taken from a man aged 50-59 years in good health.

The chain combines TRBV7-2 with TRBJ2-3; the match to TRBD2 covers 13 bases. Germline CDR1 SGHTA, CDR2 FQGNSA. J lost 6 bases, V lost 6 bases, and 12 bases had no gene match. This CDR3 contains 17 residues. CDR3 residues: CASSLILAGGKGDTQYF. CDR3 in DNA: TGTGCCAGCAGTTTAATACTAGCGGGGGGGAAAGGGGATACGCAGTATTTT.

CDR3 sequence reads: CASSFGQGGNYGYTF. In nucleotides, the CDR3 is TGTGCCAGCAGCTTTGGACAGGGTGGGAACTATGGCTACACCTTC. The gene calls are TRBV7-3 and TRBJ1-2, with TRBD1 matching over 8 bases. V dropped 3 bases and J dropped 2; count of bases not matched to a gene: 5. Germline V gene data show CDR1 as SGHTA and CDR2 as FQGTGA. CDR3 length: 15 amino acids.

The chain combines TRBV10-1 with TRBJ1-2, with D hard to call. Germline values: CDR1 WNHNN, CDR2 SYGVQD (reference sequence). This CDR3 contains 11 residues. Trimming removed 7 bases from V and 8 bases from J, with 11 bases in between. The CDR3 protein is CASTKGRGYTF. The CDR3 coding sequence is TGCGCCAGCACCAAAGGGAGGGGCTACACCTTC.

This clone has only one observation. The genes are TRBV18 and TRBJ1-1, with a possible D match to TRBD1 (6 bases). The germline CDR1 and CDR2 sequences are KGHSH and LQKENI. The CDR3 sequence is 13 residues long. The V gene lost 1 base and the J gene lost 4 bases, with 7 bases spanning the gap. This CDR3 is CASSPRGGTEAFF. The CDR3 DNA follows: TGTGCCAGCTCACCACGAGGGGGCACTGAAGCTTTCTTT.

The J gene is TRBJ1-4, the V gene TRBV5-1; no clear D. This CDR3 has 13 residues. Per germline, CDR1 SGHRS and CDR2 YFSETQ. V was trimmed by 5 bases and J by 5 bases, leaving 10 bases between them. The DNA for the CDR3 is TGCGCCAGCAGTGCCGGCCTGAATGAAAAACTGTTTTTT. This sequence encodes CASSAGLNEKLFF.

The rearrangement uses TRBV12-3 or TRBV12-4 and TRBJ2-6; unclear D gene. V was clipped by 8 bases and J by 0 bases, with 5 bases between them. The CDR3 totals 13 residues. CDR3 protein: CASFSSGANVLTF. The CDR3 DNA reads TGTGCCAGCTTCTCCTCTGGGGCCAACGTCCTGACTTTC.

This clone has only one observation. The rearrangement uses TRBV7-2 and TRBJ1-1; 12 bases agree with TRBD1. Germline V lookup: CDR1 SGHTA, CDR2 FQGNSA. This CDR3 has 15 amino acids. V shed 7 bases and J 11 bases; nucleotides not matched to a gene: 14. CDR3 sequence reads: CASNRGGTGGLVAFF. The CDR3 bases are TGTGCCAGCAACCGGGGAGGGACAGGGGGCCTCGTGGCTTTCTTT.

Note on this clone: Other nucleotide sequences from this sample produce the same CDR3. The rearrangement joins TRBV9 to TRBJ2-7; tentative D call: TRBD1 (6 bases). Germline V lookup: CDR1 SGDLS, CDR2 YYNGEE. The ends were cut back, 0 bases at V and 1 base at J, with 11 bases in the middle. The CDR3 is made up of 15 amino acids. The DNA for the CDR3 is TGTGCCAGCAGCGTAGAAGGACAGTCATCCTACGAGCAGTACTTC. It is translated as CASSVEGQSSYEQYF.

The J gene is TRBJ1-5, the V gene TRBV6-1; D unclear. The CDR3 sequence is 11 residues long. From germline, CDR1 is MNHNS and CDR2 SASEGT. V gave up 3 bases and J gave up 14 bases, with 11 bases separating them. The CDR3 nucleotides read TGTGCCAGCAGTGATTTCTTAGCTGAGCATTTT. Translating it yields CASSDFLAEHF.

V gene TRBV15 combines with J gene TRBJ1-3; TRBD1 matches at 8 bases. Losses at the gene ends were 8 bases for V and 7 bases for J; bases not matched to a gene: 7. CDR3 length: 13 residues. The V gene's germline CDR1 is LNHNV and CDR2 YYDKDF (reference sequence). The CDR3 spells CATGPRGPNTIYF. The CDR3 nucleotides read TGTGCCACCGGGCCCAGGGGGCCGAACACCATATATTTT.

This chain uses TRBV6-1 with TRBJ2-1, with a possible D match to TRBD1 (6 bases). Trimming pared 1 base from V and 10 bases from J, leaving 11 bases between. Germline V lookup: CDR1 MNHNS, CDR2 SASEGT. The CDR3 runs 13 residues. The CDR3 spells CASSEEHRVEQFF. CDR3 coding DNA: TGTGCCAGCAGTGAAGAACACAGGGTGGAGCAGTTCTTC.

This chain joins TRBV28 and TRBJ2-1, with D tentatively TRBD2 (5 bases). This CDR3 has 13 residues. Germline V gene data show CDR1 as MDHEN and CDR2 as SYDVKM. Trimming stripped 6 bases from V and 8 bases from J, with 14 bases between. CDR3 protein: CASRVQARDEQFF. The DNA for the CDR3 is TGTGCCAGCAGAGTCCAAGCGAGGGATGAGCAGTTCTTC.

The chain links TRBV5-5 to TRBJ1-3, with D unresolved. The V end lost 0 bases, the J end lost 0 bases, and 7 bases lay between the germline ends. CDR1 is SGHKS and CDR2 is YYEKEE in the germline V gene (reference sequence). This CDR3 has 15 residues. As DNA, the CDR3 is TGTGCCAGCAGCTTGGGCGATTTCTCTGGAAACACCATATATTTT. Encoded protein: CASSLGDFSGNTIYF.

The rearrangement joins TRBV5-6 to TRBJ1-5; TRBD1 might be the D (6 bases). The CDR3 extends over 15 amino acids. The V end lost 3 bases, the J end lost 7 bases, and 17 bases lay between the germline ends. The germline V gene encodes CDR1 SGHDT and CDR2 YYEEEE. CDR3 coding DNA: TGTGCCAGCAGCTCGTGGGGGCTGGTAGACCAGCCCCAGCATTTT. Translating it yields CASSSWGLVDQPQHF. The entire variable domain, with the rest obtained from reference TRBV5-6 and TRBJ1-5, is as follows: DAGVTQSPTHLIKTRGQQVTLRCSPKSGHDTVSWYQQALGQGPQFIFQYYEEEERQRGNFPDRFSGHQFPNYSSELNVNALLLGDSALYLCASSSWGLVDQPQHFGDGTRLSIL.

This chain uses TRBV5-1 with TRBJ2-1; TRBD2 matches 7 bases. This CDR3 region has 16 residues. Germline CDR1 is SGHRS and CDR2 is YFSETQ. The junction had 6 bases not matched to a gene; V was cut back by 3 bases and J by 0 bases. This chain's CDR3 is CASSSNPSGSYNEQFF. CDR3 bases: TGCGCCAGCAGCTCAAACCCTAGCGGCTCCTACAATGAGCAGTTCTTC. The full variable domain, its missing parts supplied by reference TRBV5-1 and TRBJ2-1, is KAGVTQTPRYLIKTRGQQVTLSCSPISGHRSVSWYQQTPGQGLQFLFEYFSETQRNKGNFPGRFSGRQFSNSRSEMNVSTLELGDSALYLCASSSNPSGSYNEQFFGPGTRLTVL.

The gene calls are TRBV28 and TRBJ1-1; D is possibly TRBD1 (5 bases). Trimming pared 5 bases from V and 4 bases from J, leaving 11 bases between. The V gene's germline CDR1 is MDHEN and CDR2 SYDVKM. The CDR3 loop spans 13 amino acids. The CDR3 DNA sequence: TGTGCCAGCAGTCCTCGGGGGGGCACTGAAGCTTTCTTT. Translating gives CASSPRGGTEAFF.

The V gene is TRBV2, the J gene TRBJ2-3; D uncertain. The V end was cut by 4 bases, the J end by 2 bases, with 7 bases between. The CDR3 is 13 residues long. CDR1 and CDR2 from the germline V gene are SNHLY and FYNNEI. CDR3: CASSVDITDTQYF. CDR3 bases: TGTGCCAGCAGTGTAGATATCACAGATACGCAGTATTTT.

The rearrangement joins TRBV7-3 to TRBJ2-7; 7 nucleotides agree with TRBD1. Germline loops: CDR1 SGHTA, CDR2 FQGTGA. The V gene end was trimmed by 1 base and the J gene end by 6 bases; junction bases not matched to a gene: 6. The CDR3 runs to 14 residues. The CDR3 protein is CASSLNRGVGEQYF. CDR3 coding DNA: TGTGCCAGCAGCTTAAACAGGGGAGTGGGCGAGCAGTACTTC.

This chain connects TRBV11-2 to TRBJ1-5, with D hard to call. The CDR3 consists of 13 residues. Germline-derived CDR1 and CDR2 are SGHAT and FQNNGV. Trimming took 0 bases from V and 4 from J, leaving 4 bases between them. The DNA for the CDR3 is TGTGCCAGCAGCTTAGAGCCAAATCAGCCCCAGCATTTT. Encoded protein: CASSLEPNQPQHF. The full variable domain, its missing parts supplied by reference TRBV11-2 and TRBJ1-5, is EAGVAQSPRYKIIEKRQSVAFWCNPISGHATLYWYQQILGQGPKLLIQFQNNGVVDDSQLPKDRFSAERLKGVDSTLKIQPAKLEDSAVYLCASSLEPNQPQHFGDGTRLSIL.

This chain connects TRBV5-6 to TRBJ1-4; TRBD1 matches at 7 bases. Germline CDR1 reads SGHDT; CDR2 reads YYEEEE. This CDR3 contains 14 residues. V shed 2 bases and J 5 bases; nucleotides not matched to a gene: 3. The CDR3 reads CASSFLTGNEKLFF. Here the CDR3 DNA reads TGTGCCAGCAGCTTCTTGACAGGGAATGAAAAACTGTTTTTT.

The chain links TRBV5-1 to TRBJ2-1, with 7 bases that match TRBD1. V gave up 4 bases and J gave up 15 bases; unmatched junction bases: 13. In germline, CDR1 is SGHRS, CDR2 YFSETQ. The CDR3 spans 13 residues. The CDR3 sequence: CASSEPDRTTLFF. As DNA, the CDR3 is TGCGCCAGCAGCGAACCGGACAGGACAACATTGTTCTTC.

This chain joins TRBV24-1 and TRBJ2-5; TRBD2 agrees at 14 bases. Germline-derived CDR1 and CDR2 are KGHDR and SFDVKD. With V trimmed by 4 bases and J by 2 bases, 5 bases remained unmatched. The CDR3 totals 17 residues. CDR3 bases: TGTGCCACCAGTGAAAGACTAGCGGGGGGGAAACAAGAGACCCAGTACTTC. This encodes CATSERLAGGKQETQYF.

The chain combines TRBV5-1 with TRBJ1-3; D unclear. The CDR3 spans 14 residues. The V end lost 5 bases, the J end lost 0 bases, and 9 bases lay between the germline ends. The germline V gene has CDR1 SGHRS and CDR2 YFSETQ. The DNA for the CDR3 is TGCGCCAGCAGTTCTTACCCCTCTGGAAACACCATATATTTT. It codes for CASSSYPSGNTIYF.

J is TRBJ2-1 and V is TRBV2; tentatively, D is TRBD2 (6 bases). Germline assignment: CDR1 SNHLY and CDR2 FYNNEI. V was pared by 7 bases and J by 9 bases, with 19 bases between. The CDR3 consists of 14 residues. This chain's CDR3 is CASTPDGGVGEQFF. CDR3 bases: TGTGCCAGCACCCCGGACGGAGGGGTTGGTGAGCAGTTCTTC.

The V and J genes are TRBV4-1 and TRBJ1-5; the D gene is possibly TRBD1 (5 bases). The CDR3 runs to 15 residues. CDR1 is MGHRA and CDR2 is YSYEKL in the germline V gene. Trimming took 0 bases from V and 7 from J, leaving 13 bases between them. CDR3 DNA: TGCGCCAGCAGCCAAGATGGGGGAAGAGGGCAGCCCCAGCATTTT. Translating gives CASSQDGGRGQPQHF.

The chain is built from TRBV4-1 and TRBJ2-2, with D uncertain. With 6 bases removed from V and 1 base from J, the gap between germline ends came to 3 bases. Germline V CDR1 and CDR2: MGHRA, YSYEKL. This CDR3 spans 12 amino acids. The CDR3 is CASRQNTGELFF. The CDR3 DNA is TGCGCCAGCAGACAGAACACCGGGGAGCTGTTTTTT.

The J gene is TRBJ2-2, the V gene TRBV4-1, with 11 bases matching TRBD1. The length of the CDR3 is 17 residues. CDR1 is MGHRA, CDR2 YSYEKL, per germline. V shed 2 bases, J shed 5 bases, and the junction held 7 bases outside the gene matches. CDR3 region: CASSQPGQGARTGELFF. The CDR3 DNA sequence: TGCGCCAGCAGCCAACCCGGACAGGGGGCGCGTACCGGGGAGCTGTTTTTT.

The chain carries TRBV5-8 and TRBJ2-5, with a tentative D call TRBD2 (7 bases). V dropped 3 bases and J dropped 1 base, with 16 bases sitting between them. CDR1 and CDR2 from the germline V gene are SGHTS and YDEGEE. This CDR3 comprises 16 residues. The CDR3 DNA reads TGTGCCAGCAGCTCAAGCGGGACAAAACGCCAAGAGACCCAGTACTTC. Translating gives CASSSSGTKRQETQYF. The entire variable domain, with the rest obtained from reference TRBV5-8 and TRBJ2-5, is as follows: EAGVTQSPTHLIKTRGQQATLRCSPISGHTSVYWYQQALGLGLQFLLWYDEGEERNRGNFPPRFSGRQFPNYSSELNVNALELEDSALYLCASSSSGTKRQETQYFGPGTRLLVL.

V usage is TRBV6-1 and J usage is TRBJ1-2, with 7 bases matching TRBD1. CDR3 length: 16 residues. V lost 3 bases, J lost 3 bases, and 10 bases stayed unmatched. The V gene's germline CDR1 is MNHNS and CDR2 SASEGT. The CDR3 DNA follows: TGTGCCAGCAGTGAGCAGGGCAGGGGGAGTTACTATGGCTACACCTTC. It is translated as CASSEQGRGSYYGYTF.

This clone was counted once. The chain carries TRBV7-3 and TRBJ2-7; the D gene is possibly TRBD2 (5 bases). Per germline, CDR1 SGHTA and CDR2 FQGTGA. CDR3 length equals 13 residues. V lost 4 bases, J lost 1 base, and 8 bases lay in between. The CDR3 bases are TGTGCCAGCAGCTCCCCGGGGTCCTACGAGCAGTACTTC. It yields the protein CASSSPGSYEQYF.

The rearrangement joins TRBV6-2 or TRBV6-3 to TRBJ2-7; 10 nucleotides agree with TRBD1. Per the germline V gene, CDR1 is MNHEY and CDR2 is SVGEGT. The CDR3 loop spans 16 amino acids. After removal of 4 bases from V and 2 bases from J, the junction contained 8 bases not matched to a gene. CDR3 sequence reads: CASSFVRDRGAYEQYF. The CDR3 DNA is TGTGCCAGCAGTTTCGTCCGGGACAGGGGTGCCTACGAGCAGTACTTC.

This clone came up a few times. The chain recombines TRBV5-1 with TRBJ1-1; TRBD1 aligns across 8 bases. CDR1 is SGHRS and CDR2 is YFSETQ in the germline V gene. The V segment lost 4 bases and the J segment 1 base; nucleotides outside the gene matches: 6. The CDR3 contains 15 residues. DNA for the CDR3: TGCGCCAGCAGCCCCACGGACAGGGAGAACACTGAAGCTTTCTTT. The encoded protein is CASSPTDRENTEAFF.